This T cell receptor beta chain originates from a study of blood T cell repertoires in COVID-19. Study as a whole: The United States, Italy and Spain supplied acute and convalescent COVID-19 samples.

Assay used: immunoSEQ multiplex PCR; TCRdb lists only in-frame clones, some missing. Counted here are approximately 180,000 clones, 80% to 90% occurring once; the ten biggest clones make up 2.5% to 3.5%. The TCR comes from a man between 60 and 75 years old with acute or convalescent COVID-19. Sequencing was carried out using peripheral blood.

The CDR3 region has the DNA TGTGCCAGCAGCCAGACGCCCTCGGCGGGAGGGTACAATGAGCAGTTCTTC. Its translation is CASSQTPSAGGYNEQFF. This chain connects TRBV4-2 to TRBJ2-1; 9 nucleotides match TRBD2. CDR1 and CDR2 (germline): LGHNA, YNFKEQ. Trimming took 3 bases from V and 4 from J; bases not matched to a gene: 10. The CDR3 contains 17 residues.